Listed here is a single T cell receptor beta chain. Mismatch with germline at one junction end may stem from a read error. TCRdb reprocessed the 5' RACE reads via MiXCR and lists one record per CDR3 protein. The sample records some 43,000 distinct CDR3 sequences, about 19% being singletons. This entry is derived from a study of chronic HIV infection and antiretroviral therapy. Looked up from germline, CDR1 is SSHAT and CDR2 is FNYEAQ (reference sequence). The CDR3 is 19 residues long. The sequence was obtained from an adult who had HIV and had not received antiretroviral therapy, or was an uninfected healthy control (not recorded which). Source material: peripheral blood. The V call is TRBV7-7, the J call TRBJ2-3; tentatively, D is TRBD2 (6 bases). The CDR3 reads CASSLHSLGLPDVTDTQYF. The CDR3 coding sequence is TGTGCTAGCAGCTTGCACTCCTTGGGACTCCCGGATGTAACCGATACGCAGTATTTT.